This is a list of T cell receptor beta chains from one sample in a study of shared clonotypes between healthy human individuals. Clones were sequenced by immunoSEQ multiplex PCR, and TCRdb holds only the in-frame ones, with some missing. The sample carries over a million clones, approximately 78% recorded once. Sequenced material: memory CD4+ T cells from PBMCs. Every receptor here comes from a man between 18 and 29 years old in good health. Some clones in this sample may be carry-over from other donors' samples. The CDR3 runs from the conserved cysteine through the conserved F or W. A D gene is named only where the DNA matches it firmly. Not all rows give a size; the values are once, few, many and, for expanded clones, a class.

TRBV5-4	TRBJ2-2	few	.	TGTGCCAGCCACTGGGGGGCCGGGGAGCTGTTTTTT	CASHWGAGELFF
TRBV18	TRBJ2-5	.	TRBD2	TGTGCCAGCTCACCTACACTAGCGGATCAAGAGACCCAGTACTTC	CASSPTLADQETQYF
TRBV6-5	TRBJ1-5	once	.	TGTGCCAGCAGCCCCATTCCAGGGGTCAATCAGCCCCAGCATTTT	CASSPIPGVNQPQHF
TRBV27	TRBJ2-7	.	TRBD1	TGTGCCAGCAGTTTCCCCCTCCCGGGACAGTGGGAGCAGTACTTC	CASSFPLPGQWEQYF
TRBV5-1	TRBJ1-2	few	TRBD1	TGCGCCAGCAGCTTCCACAGGGGATTAGACTATGGCTACACCTTC	CASSFHRGLDYGYTF
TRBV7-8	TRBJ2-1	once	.	TGTGCCAGCAGCCCCGGGACAACCTACAATGAGCAGTTCTTC	CASSPGTTYNEQFF
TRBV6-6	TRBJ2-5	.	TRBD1	TGTGCCAGCAATAAACAGGGGTTTGGCCAAGAGACCCAGTACTTC	CASNKQGFGQETQYF
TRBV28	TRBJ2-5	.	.	TGTGCCAGCTTTGGGGGGCCCGGAGAGACCCAGTACTTC	CASFGGPGETQYF
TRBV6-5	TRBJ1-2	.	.	TGTGCCAGCGGGGCGTGGCAGTCTAACTATGGCTACACCTTC	CASGAWQSNYGYTF
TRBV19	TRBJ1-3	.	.	TGTGCCAGTAGTACGAAGACGGCTGGAAACACCATATATTTT	CASSTKTAGNTIYF
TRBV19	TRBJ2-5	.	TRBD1	TGTGCCAGTAGGGGCCGGGACAGGGGCCAAGAGACCCAGTACTTC	CASRGRDRGQETQYF
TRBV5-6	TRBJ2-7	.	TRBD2	TGTGCCAGCAGCTGGGGTAGCGGGAGCTACGAGCAGTACTTC	CASSWGSGSYEQYF
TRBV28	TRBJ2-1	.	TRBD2	TGTGCCAGCAGTCCCCCCCGACTAGCGGGAGGATCCGAGCAGTTCTTC	CASSPPRLAGGSEQFF
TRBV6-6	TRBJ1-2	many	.	TGTGCCAGCACCTACGGAGGGTTGAACGGCTACACCTTC	CASTYGGLNGYTF
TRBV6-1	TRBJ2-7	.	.	TGTGCCAGCAGTGAAGACCCCTTTCAGGGGTGGGACCCCTACGAGCAGTACTTC	CASSEDPFQGWDPYEQYF
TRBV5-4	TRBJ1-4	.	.	TGTGCCAGCAGCTTCCGACCGCAAGCAACTAATGAAAAACTGTTTTTT	CASSFRPQATNEKLFF
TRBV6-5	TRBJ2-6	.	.	TGTGCCACCTCCTCTGGGGCCAACGTCCTGACTTTC	CATSSGANVLTF
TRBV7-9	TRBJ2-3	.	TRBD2	TGTGCCAGCAGCTTAGGAGCGGGGCGCACAGATACGCAGTATTTT	CASSLGAGRTDTQYF
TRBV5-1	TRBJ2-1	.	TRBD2	TGCGCCAGCAGCGGTACTAGCGGGAGTTGGGAGCAGTTCTTC	CASSGTSGSWEQFF
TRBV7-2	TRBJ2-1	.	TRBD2	TGTGCCAGCAGCTTACCTAGCGGAATCTACAATGAGCAGTTCTTC	CASSLPSGIYNEQFF
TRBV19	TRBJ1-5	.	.	TGTGCCAGTAGCAGACAGGAGGGCAATCAGCCCCAGCATTTT	CASSRQEGNQPQHF
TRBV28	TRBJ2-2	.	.	TGTGCCAGCAGTCAAACAAGGACATTTACCGGGGAGCTGTTTTTT	CASSQTRTFTGELFF